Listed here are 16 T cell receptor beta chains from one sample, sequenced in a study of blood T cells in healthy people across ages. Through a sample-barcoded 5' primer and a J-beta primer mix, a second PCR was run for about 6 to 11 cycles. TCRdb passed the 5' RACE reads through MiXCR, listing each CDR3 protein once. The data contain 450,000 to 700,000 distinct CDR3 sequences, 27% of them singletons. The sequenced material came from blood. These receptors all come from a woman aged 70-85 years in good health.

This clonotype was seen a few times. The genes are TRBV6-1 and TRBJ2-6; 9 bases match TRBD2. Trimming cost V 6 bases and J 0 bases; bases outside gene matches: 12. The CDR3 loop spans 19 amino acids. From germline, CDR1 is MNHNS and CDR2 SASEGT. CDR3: CASRAPQRGANSGANVLTF. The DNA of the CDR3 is TGTGCCAGCAGAGCTCCACAGCGGGGGGCTAACTCTGGGGCCAACGTCCTGACTTTC.

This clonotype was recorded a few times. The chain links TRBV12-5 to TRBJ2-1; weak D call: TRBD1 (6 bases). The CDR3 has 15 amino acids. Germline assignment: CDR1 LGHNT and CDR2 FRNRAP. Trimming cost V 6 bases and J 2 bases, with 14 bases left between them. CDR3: CASGTGTLAYNEQFF. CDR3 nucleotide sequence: TGTGCTAGTGGGACCGGGACACTCGCCTACAATGAGCAGTTCTTC.

The CDR3: CASTDLTEGFQETQYF. The CDR3 DNA reads TGTGCCAGCACCGATCTGACAGAAGGGTTCCAAGAGACCCAGTACTTC. V usage is TRBV28 and J usage is TRBJ2-5, with a tentative D call TRBD1 (5 bases). Between the trimmed V and J ends, which lost 7 bases and 1 base, there was a span of 19 bases. The CDR3 consists of 16 residues. Germline V lookup: CDR1 MDHEN, CDR2 SYDVKM.

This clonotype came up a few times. CDR3 DNA sequence: TGTGCCAGTATAGGGGGGACGTACGGCTACACCTTC. Encoded protein: CASIGGTYGYTF. The chain uses TRBV2 and TRBJ1-2; a weak D match, TRBD1 (6 bases). V lost 9 bases and J lost 8, with 16 bases in between. The CDR3 covers 12 residues. Germline-derived CDR1 and CDR2 are SNHLY and FYNNEI.

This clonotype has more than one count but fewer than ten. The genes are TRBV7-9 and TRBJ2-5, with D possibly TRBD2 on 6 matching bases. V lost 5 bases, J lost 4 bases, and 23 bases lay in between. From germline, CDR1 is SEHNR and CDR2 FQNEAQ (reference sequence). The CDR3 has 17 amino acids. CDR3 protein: CASSIGAGRNLRETQYF. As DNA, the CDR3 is TGTGCCAGCAGCATAGGCGCGGGGAGAAATTTAAGAGAGACCCAGTACTTC.

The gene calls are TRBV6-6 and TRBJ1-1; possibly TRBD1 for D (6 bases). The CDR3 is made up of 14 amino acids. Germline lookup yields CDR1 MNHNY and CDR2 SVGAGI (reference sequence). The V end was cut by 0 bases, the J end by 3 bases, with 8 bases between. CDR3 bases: TGTGCCAGCAGTTACTCAGGGGGGGACACTGAAGCTTTCTTT. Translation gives CASSYSGGDTEAFF.

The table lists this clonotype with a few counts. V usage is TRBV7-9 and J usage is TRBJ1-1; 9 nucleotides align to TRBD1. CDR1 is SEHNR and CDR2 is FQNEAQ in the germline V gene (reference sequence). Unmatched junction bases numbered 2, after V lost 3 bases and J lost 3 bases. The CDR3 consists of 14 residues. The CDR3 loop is CASSLTGGYTEAFF. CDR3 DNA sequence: TGTGCCAGCAGCTTGACAGGGGGTTACACTGAAGCTTTCTTT.

Written as DNA, the CDR3 is TGTGCCAGCTCACCTTCGGGGACAGGGCAAAACGAGCAGTACTTC. This encodes CASSPSGTGQNEQYF. This chain joins TRBV18 and TRBJ2-7, with TRBD1 matching over 9 bases. This CDR3 spans 15 amino acids. V dropped 3 bases and J dropped 5; count of bases not matched to a gene: 8. CDR1 is KGHSH and CDR2 is LQKENI in the germline V gene. The full variable domain, with the rest looked up from reference TRBV18 and TRBJ2-7, is NAGVMQNPRHLVRRRGQEARLRCSPMKGHSHVYWYRQLPEEGLKFMVYLQKENIIDESGMPKERFSAEFPKEGPSILRIQQVVRGDSAAYFCASSPSGTGQNEQYFGPGTRLTVT.

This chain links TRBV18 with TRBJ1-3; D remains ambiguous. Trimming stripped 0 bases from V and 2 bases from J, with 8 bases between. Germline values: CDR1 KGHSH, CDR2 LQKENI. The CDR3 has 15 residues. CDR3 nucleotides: TGTGCCAGCTCACCACCGGGAGGGACTGGAAACACCATATATTTT. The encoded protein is CASSPPGGTGNTIYF.

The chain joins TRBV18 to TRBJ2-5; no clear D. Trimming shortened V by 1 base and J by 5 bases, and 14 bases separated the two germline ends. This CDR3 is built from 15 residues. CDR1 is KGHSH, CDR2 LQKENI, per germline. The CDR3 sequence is CASSPQRVGDETQYF. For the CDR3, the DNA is TGTGCCAGCTCACCACAACGGGTGGGTGATGAGACCCAGTACTTC.

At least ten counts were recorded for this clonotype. CDR3 in DNA: TGTGCCAGCAGCTTCGCGGGGGCTGGAAATGAAAAACTGTTTTTT. Its translation: CASSFAGAGNEKLFF. The rearrangement joins TRBV7-9 to TRBJ1-4, with a possible D match to TRBD1 (6 bases). V lost 3 bases and J lost 5, with 13 bases in between. The CDR3 length is 15 residues. Germline V CDR1 and CDR2: SEHNR, FQNEAQ (reference sequence).

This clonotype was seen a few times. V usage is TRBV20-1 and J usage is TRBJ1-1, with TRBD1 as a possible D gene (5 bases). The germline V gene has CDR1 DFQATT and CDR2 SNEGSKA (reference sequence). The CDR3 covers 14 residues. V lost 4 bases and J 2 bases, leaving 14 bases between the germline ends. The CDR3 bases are TGCAGTGCTAACTATAGGGGTCCTAACACTGAAGCTTTCTTT. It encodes CSANYRGPNTEAFF.

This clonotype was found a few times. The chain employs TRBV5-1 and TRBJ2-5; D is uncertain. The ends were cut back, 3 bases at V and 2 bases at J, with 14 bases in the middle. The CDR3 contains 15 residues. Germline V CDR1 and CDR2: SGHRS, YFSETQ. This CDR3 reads CASSSNSINQETQYF. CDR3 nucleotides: TGCGCCAGCAGCTCCAACTCAATAAATCAAGAGACCCAGTACTTC.

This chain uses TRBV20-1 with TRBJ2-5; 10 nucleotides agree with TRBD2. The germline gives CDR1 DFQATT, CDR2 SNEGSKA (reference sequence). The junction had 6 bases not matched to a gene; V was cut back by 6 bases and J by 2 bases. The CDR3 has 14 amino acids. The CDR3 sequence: CSAGVTSGQETQYF. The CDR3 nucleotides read TGCAGTGCCGGGGTGACTAGCGGGCAAGAGACCCAGTACTTC.

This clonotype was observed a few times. Here the CDR3 DNA reads TGTGCCAGCAGCTTAACAGCTAGCGGGGGGTCGAAGACCCAGTACTTC. It is translated as CASSLTASGGSKTQYF. The rearrangement uses TRBV7-3 and TRBJ2-5; 11 bases are shared with TRBD2. CDR3 length equals 16 residues. Per the germline V gene, CDR1 is SGHTA and CDR2 is FQGTGA. V lost 0 bases to trimming and J lost 6 bases; unmatched junction nucleotides: 6.

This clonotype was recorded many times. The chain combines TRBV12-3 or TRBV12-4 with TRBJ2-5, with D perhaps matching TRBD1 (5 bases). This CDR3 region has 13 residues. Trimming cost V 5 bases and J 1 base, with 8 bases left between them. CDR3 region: CASSRQSQETQYF. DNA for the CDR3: TGTGCCAGCAGTAGACAGAGCCAAGAGACCCAGTACTTC.